The clone carrying this T cell receptor beta chain occurred once. Clones were read by immunoSEQ multiplex PCR, and TCRdb kept only the in-frame ones, dropping some. The table records about 90,000 clones, about 90% of them present only once. From germline, CDR1 is MDHEN and CDR2 SYDVKM. The CDR3 length is 16 residues. J was trimmed by 3 bases and V by 6 bases; bases with no gene match: 9. The data originate from a study of blood T cell repertoires in COVID-19. This chain connects TRBV28 to TRBJ1-4; 8 nucleotides line up with TRBD1. This TCR derives from a human donor with active COVID-19. The donor label of this sample is uncertain. Specimen: peripheral blood. The CDR3 sequence: CASSSGQAAANEKLFF. The DNA for the CDR3 is TGTGCCAGCAGCTCGGGACAGGCAGCAGCTAATGAAAAACTGTTTTTT.